This T cell receptor (beta chain) was sequenced during a study of cytomegalovirus exposure and HLA in healthy donors. Study-level information: A previous analysis identified 100 million to 120 million unique TCR beta sequences derived from some 170 million T cells. General study results and limits: When presence/absence was analysed, sequencing depth was taken to be roughly uniform across donors. A cluster of highly shared sequence variants was likely a sequencing artifact. Later analysis found that TCR beta chains associated with HLA were more clonally expanded than other, equally common chains.

This CDR3 spans 14 amino acids. In regard to this clone: Its antigen is as yet unknown.

The primer mix had 60 Vbeta and 13 Jbeta primers. Assay: immunoSEQ multiplex PCR; the TCRdb copy retains only in-frame clones and omits some. The sample carries 150,000 to 190,000 clones, around 75% recorded once. This sequence joins TRBV21-1 and TRBJ2-7; the table calls TRBD2, which could not be checked here. TRBV21-1 is a known pseudogene. The source material was PBMCs. This sequence was found in a man aged 18 to 29 in good health and CMV-seronegative. CDR3: CASSTVAGGPEQYF. The CDR3 bases are TGTGCCAGCAGCACCGTAGCGGGAGGGCCCGAGCAGTACTTC.